This T cell receptor (beta chain) is drawn from a study of T cell responses to AZD1222 COVID-19 vaccine. Trimming removed 6 bases at V and 4 bases at J, with 11 bases between. Germline V gene sequence: CDR1 MNHEY, CDR2 SMNVEV (reference sequence). This CDR3 has 13 amino acids. Profiling relied on immunoSEQ multiplex PCR, and the TCRdb table lists in-frame clones only, not all of them. The sample holds roughly 120,000 clones, 91% seen once. This clonotype originated in an adult in good health. The rearrangement links TRBV27 to TRBJ2-3, with D possibly being TRBD1 or TRBD2 (6 bases each). This sample comprised peripheral blood, obtained on day 0 of AZD1222 vaccination. CDR3 nucleotide sequence: TGTGCCAGCAGCGTCGGGGGCCCAGATACGCAGTATTTT. Amino acids: CASSVGGPDTQYF.